Detailed here is one TCR beta chain. A few counts support this clonotype. Which antigen it targets is not known. Within one base of it there is no much larger clone, and no base qualities were kept. This sample was sequenced with an Illumina HiSeq 1500. TCRdb passed the public sequencing reads through fastp at Q25 and MiXCR, retaining productive beta sequences. Under each unique CDR3 protein, matching rows form one entry showing the most common genes and DNA. Across this sample there are about 180,000 distinct CDR3 sequences, with around an eighth seen only once. The top ten hold 27% of the sample. This record belongs to a study of T cell repertoires in cytomegalovirus infection (dated by TCRdb to between 2018 and 2020). About the full investigation: Because public TCR beta signatures pointed to carriage of CMV infection together with the matching HLA type, the HLA type of each donor mattered for the analysis.

Summary of the overall study and its limitations: The ex vivo response was dominated by HLA-C-restricted CMV-specific TCR beta clonotypes, and the single most frequent clonotype in two of eight donors was supplied by these HLA-C-restricted clonotypes. Cumulative frequency of public TCR beta family members discriminated carriers of CMV infection plus the relevant HLA type in this cohort and an independent 352-donor cohort.

The sequencing sample was made of PBMCs. The sequence was collected from a human donor in good health (CMV status not recorded). Some clones in this sample may be carry-over from other donors' samples.

For the CDR3, the sequence is CSARTGGKPYNEQFF. The DNA is TGCAGTGCTAGAACGGGGGGCAAGCCCTACAATGAGCAGTTCTTC. The rearranged chain carries TRBV20-1 and TRBJ2-1; the D gene is possibly TRBD2, with 7 bases matching. Sequences DFQATT (CDR1) and SNEGSKA (CDR2) are obtained from the germline V gene (reference sequence). Deletion took 2 bases off V and 2 bases off J, with a span of 13 bases between the germline ends. The CDR3 runs 15 amino acids, cysteine and phenylalanine included. Left in the record is the CDR3 DNA by itself, 45 bases read in frame from the first base.